The 17 T cell receptor beta chains presented below share a single source sample, sequenced in a study of shared clonotypes between healthy human individuals. Here immunoSEQ multiplex PCR was the method, and the copy in TCRdb shows in-frame clones only, minus some. The table has 330,000 or so clones, more than 60% seen once. Sample: memory CD4+ T cells sorted from blood. Subset: CD45RA-negative fraction. The receptors here all came from a man aged 25 to 40 in good health.

The count of this clone is one. This chain uses TRBV27 with TRBJ2-1; TRBD2 aligns across 8 bases. Germline V lookup: CDR1 MNHEY, CDR2 SMNVEV (reference sequence). J was trimmed by 9 bases and V by 5 bases; bases with no gene match: 9. This CDR3 has 14 amino acids. CDR3 sequence (DNA): TGTGCCAGCAGTCCCCGGACTAGCTTGATTGAGCAGTTCTTC. This sequence encodes CASSPRTSLIEQFF.

This clone was found once. The chain joins TRBV18 to TRBJ2-7; 7 nucleotides line up with TRBD2. V trimming: 2 bases; J trimming: 6 bases; junction bases outside the gene matches: 7. This CDR3 is built from 14 residues. Germline CDR1 KGHSH, CDR2 LQKENI. CDR3 coding DNA: TGTGCCAGCTCACCAGGGGCGGGAGATGGCGAGCAGTACTTC. Protein sequence: CASSPGAGDGEQYF.

The chain uses TRBV7-9 and TRBJ2-7; TRBD1 agrees at 8 bases. Germline CDR1 reads SEHNR; CDR2 reads FQNEAQ (reference sequence). Trimming took 3 bases from V and 12 from J; bases not matched to a gene: 13. The CDR3 is 14 residues long. The CDR3 bases are TGTGCCAGCAGCTTTTCGGGACAGGTTCTTGGTGGGTACTTC. Translation gives CASSFSGQVLGGYF.

V usage is TRBV5-5 and J usage is TRBJ2-3; the match to TRBD2 covers 9 bases. With 7 bases clipped from V and 2 bases from J, the junction kept 8 bases outside the gene matches. Per the germline V gene, CDR1 is SGHKS and CDR2 is YYEKEE (reference sequence). The CDR3 length is 15 residues. The CDR3 sequence is CASAIAGVDTDTQYF. The CDR3 DNA reads as TGTGCCAGCGCAATAGCGGGAGTTGACACAGATACGCAGTATTTT.

As for this clone: Different DNA sequences within this sample yield the same CDR3. This chain joins TRBV11-2 and TRBJ2-1; D remains ambiguous. The CDR3 has 12 amino acids. V was cut by 5 bases and J by 4 bases, with 6 bases left in between. Germline CDR1 and CDR2: SGHAT and FQNNGV. DNA of the CDR3: TGTGCCAGCAGCCGGGCTTACAATGAGCAGTTCTTC. It yields the protein CASSRAYNEQFF.

V and J are TRBV19 and TRBJ2-3, with 12 bases matching TRBD2. Germline CDR1 and CDR2: LNHDA and SQIVND (reference sequence). Trimming cost V 5 bases and J 3 bases; bases outside gene matches: 6. This CDR3 region has 16 residues. The CDR3 region is CASSFLAGGMTDTQYF. As DNA, the CDR3 is TGTGCCAGTAGTTTCCTAGCGGGAGGGATGACAGATACGCAGTATTTT.

V usage is TRBV28 and J usage is TRBJ1-2; TRBD1 agrees at 8 bases. This CDR3 contains 16 residues. V shed 2 bases and J 1 base; nucleotides not matched to a gene: 6. Germline lookup yields CDR1 MDHEN and CDR2 SYDVKM. The CDR3 protein is CASSLKGTGRNYGYTF. The CDR3 DNA follows: TGTGCCAGCAGTTTAAAGGGGACAGGCCGTAACTATGGCTACACCTTC.

The CDR3 bases are TGTGCCAGTAGTACTTTCAGCTACGACTACAATGAGCAGTTCTTC. Its translation is CASSTFSYDYNEQFF. The genes are TRBV19 and TRBJ2-1; D is undetermined. This CDR3 spans 15 amino acids. Trimming stripped 4 bases from V and 3 bases from J, with 13 bases between. Germline V gives CDR1 LNHDA, CDR2 SQIVND (reference sequence).

The V call is TRBV28, the J call TRBJ2-4, with 10 bases fitting TRBD2. CDR1 is MDHEN and CDR2 is SYDVKM in the germline V gene. V lost 8 bases to trimming and J lost 5 bases; unmatched junction nucleotides: 9. This CDR3 region has 15 residues. Written as DNA, the CDR3 is TGTGCCAGCGGAGAATTAGCGGGAGGAGAAAACATTCAGTACTTC. Its translation: CASGELAGGENIQYF. The full variable domain, with the rest looked up from reference TRBV28 and TRBJ2-4, is DVKVTQSSRYLVKRTGEKVFLECVQDMDHENMFWYRQDPGLGLRLIYFSYDVKMKEKGDIPEGYSVSREKKERFSLILESASTNQTSMYLCASGELAGGENIQYFGAGTRLSVL.

This clone was seen once. For the CDR3, the DNA is TGTGCCAGCAACTCGGGAGGGTCTACAAACATTCAGTACTTC. Translating it yields CASNSGGSTNIQYF. This chain joins TRBV6-1 and TRBJ2-4, with TRBD2 identical over 8 bases. CDR1 MNHNS and CDR2 SASEGT come from the germline V gene. The V segment lost 7 bases and the J segment 6 bases; nucleotides outside the gene matches: 8. The CDR3 is made up of 14 amino acids.

The CDR3 region has the DNA TGTGCCAGCAGTCTCGAGGGCAACTCTAACAATGAGCAGTTCTTC. Protein sequence: CASSLEGNSNNEQFF. The chain is built from TRBV6-5 and TRBJ2-1, with a possible D match to TRBD2 (5 bases). With 5 bases removed from V and 5 bases from J, the gap between germline ends came to 16 bases. The CDR3 totals 15 residues. Germline lookup yields CDR1 MNHEY and CDR2 SVGAGI.

The J gene is TRBJ1-2, the V gene TRBV27; D perhaps matches TRBD1 (5 bases). The V gene lost 5 bases and the J gene lost 6 bases, with 13 bases spanning the gap. There are 13 residues in the CDR3. CDR1 is MNHEY and CDR2 is SMNVEV in the germline V gene (reference sequence). DNA of the CDR3: TGTGCCAGCAGTACCTTCGGGGGACATGGCTACACCTTC. Translation: CASSTFGGHGYTF.

The CDR3 DNA reads as TGTGCCAGCAGTTTATGGCAGAACCCGTTCGGGGAGCTGTTTTTT. Its protein is CASSLWQNPFGELFF. The chain links TRBV28 to TRBJ2-2, with D hard to call. V shed 0 bases and J shed 7 bases, with 12 bases lying between them. CDR1 is MDHEN and CDR2 is SYDVKM in the germline V gene. This CDR3 contains 15 residues.

J is TRBJ2-5 and V is TRBV11-1; D might be TRBD1 (6 bases). The CDR3 length is 14 residues. Germline V gene sequence: CDR1 SGHAT, CDR2 FQDESV (reference sequence). Deletions cut 2 bases from V and 4 bases from J, with 11 bases between. The CDR3 reads CASSLQGNRETQYF. The DNA for the CDR3 is TGTGCCAGCAGCTTACAGGGGAATCGAGAGACCCAGTACTTC. Drawing the rest from reference TRBV11-1 and TRBJ2-5, the complete variable domain is EAEVAQSPRYKITEKSQAVAFWCDPISGHATLYWYRQILGQGPELLVQFQDESVVDDSQLPKDRFSAERLKGVDSTLKIQPAELGDSAMYLCASSLQGNRETQYFGPGTRLLVL.

In its sample, this clone was seen once. V gene TRBV5-1 combines with J gene TRBJ1-2, with D tentatively TRBD1 (5 bases). In germline, CDR1 is SGHRS, CDR2 YFSETQ. Trimming cost V 4 bases and J 4 bases, with 17 bases left between them. This CDR3 has 15 amino acids. The CDR3, as DNA: TGCGCCAGCAGCCTGGGGGGGGTACCCTCCTATGGCTACACCTTC. This gives the protein CASSLGGVPSYGYTF.

This chain links TRBV13 with TRBJ2-2; 9 positions match TRBD1. V lost 4 bases and J lost 7; bases outside the gene matches: 22. The CDR3 runs 20 residues. The germline V gene has CDR1 PRHDT and CDR2 FYEKMQ (reference sequence). The CDR3 reads CASSSNPYPGQGNRGGELFF. CDR3 DNA: TGTGCCAGCAGCTCTAATCCATATCCGGGACAGGGCAATCGCGGCGGGGAGCTGTTTTTT.

This chain links TRBV7-2 with TRBJ1-3; perhaps TRBD1 as D (5 bases). Germline loops: CDR1 SGHTA, CDR2 FQGNSA. This CDR3 has 15 amino acids. V shed 5 bases and J shed 1 base, with 12 bases lying between them. The CDR3 DNA is TGTGCCAGCAGCGTTCCAGGGTGGTCTGGAAACACCATATATTTT. Encoded protein: CASSVPGWSGNTIYF.